The 27 T cell receptor beta chains below come from one sample, sequenced in a study of beta chain features in type 1 diabetes. Findings and limits, study-wide: Patients with Type 1 diabetes showed moderately but significantly shorter TCRB CDR3s in all four CD4+ subsets.

No antigen has been identified for these receptors. Expressed TCRB transcripts were sequenced after all isolated RNA was converted to cDNA. Profiled with immunoSEQ multiplex PCR; TCRdb holds only in-frame clones, not every one. The table includes around 250,000 clones, approximately 13% detected once. The sequencing input was naive CD4+ T cells from blood. These receptors originate from a man younger than 40 with type 1 diabetes.

This chain uses TRBV2 with TRBJ2-1; 11 bases agree with TRBD2. The CDR3 spans 15 residues. Per the germline V gene, CDR1 is SNHLY and CDR2 is FYNNEI. J lost 8 bases, V lost 2 bases, and 5 bases had no gene match. This chain's CDR3 is CASSEQSLAGDEQFF. For the CDR3, the DNA is TGTGCCAGCAGTGAACAGTCACTAGCGGGAGATGAGCAGTTCTTC.

V gene TRBV6-1 combines with J gene TRBJ1-2; 7 bases are a match to TRBD1. The CDR3 length is 12 residues. V lost 6 bases and J lost 8; bases outside the gene matches: 6. Germline V gives CDR1 MNHNS, CDR2 SASEGT. CDR3 protein: CASSDRELGYTF. Written as DNA, the CDR3 is TGTGCCAGCAGCGACAGGGAATTAGGCTACACCTTC.

The V gene is TRBV13, the J gene TRBJ2-7; 10 bases line up with TRBD1. The CDR3 runs 14 residues. V shed 5 bases, J shed 6 bases, and the junction held 7 bases outside the gene matches. CDR1 PRHDT and CDR2 FYEKMQ come from the germline V gene (reference sequence). The CDR3 here is CASSTRQGAGEQYF. CDR3 bases: TGTGCCAGCAGCACCCGACAGGGGGCCGGCGAGCAGTACTTC. The complete variable domain, with remaining parts taken from reference TRBV13 and TRBJ2-7, reads AAGVIQSPRHLIKEKRETATLKCYPIPRHDTVYWYQQGPGQDPQFLISFYEKMQSDKGSIPDRFSAQQFSDYHSELNMSSLELGDSALYFCASSTRQGAGEQYFGPGTRLTVT.

The sample holds a few counts of this clone. This sample also contains other DNA sequences that code for the same CDR3. This rearrangement joins TRBV18 to TRBJ2-5, with unresolved D. The length of the CDR3 is 13 residues. The V and J ends lost 1 base and 5 bases respectively, with 8 bases between them. The V gene's germline CDR1 is KGHSH and CDR2 LQKENI. The chain's CDR3 is CASSPRLEETQYF. The DNA of the CDR3 is TGTGCCAGCTCACCACGGCTAGAGGAGACCCAGTACTTC.

This clone has just a few counts. V and J are TRBV25-1 and TRBJ2-1, with 10 bases matching TRBD2. V trimming: 8 bases; J trimming: 3 bases; junction bases outside the gene matches: 7. The CDR3 spans 15 residues. Germline V CDR1 and CDR2: MGHDK, SYGVNS. CDR3 nucleotide sequence: TGTGCCAGCCATAGCGGGAGGTCCCTCTACAATGAGCAGTTCTTC. It yields the protein CASHSGRSLYNEQFF.

This clone was detected a few times. The V gene is TRBV18, the J gene TRBJ2-5; unclear D gene. V lost 1 base, J lost 5 bases, and 11 bases lay in between. This CDR3 contains 14 residues. Germline V gene sequence: CDR1 KGHSH, CDR2 LQKENI. The CDR3 here is CASSPQPGIETQYF. The CDR3 bases are TGTGCCAGCTCACCACAGCCAGGAATCGAGACCCAGTACTTC.

The chain carries TRBV19 and TRBJ1-5, with a tentative D call TRBD1 (5 bases). CDR3 length: 15 residues. In germline, CDR1 is LNHDA, CDR2 SQIVND (reference sequence). Trimming cost V 3 bases and J 1 base, with 10 bases left between them. CDR3 DNA sequence: TGTGCCAGTAGTATCGGGGGACCGAGCAATCAGCCCCAGCATTTT. Protein product: CASSIGGPSNQPQHF.

The J gene is TRBJ1-1, the V gene TRBV5-1; 7 bases are a match to TRBD1. J lost 1 base, V lost 4 bases, and 16 bases had no gene match. The CDR3 contains 18 residues. Germline assignment: CDR1 SGHRS and CDR2 YFSETQ. In DNA, the CDR3 is TGCGCCAGCAGCCCGGCCGGGGGCAGGGGGTCTCGGAACACTGAAGCTTTCTTT. Protein: CASSPAGGRGSRNTEAFF.

This chain joins TRBV30 and TRBJ2-7; D might be TRBD2 (6 bases). Trimming cost V 7 bases and J 3 bases, with 10 bases left between them. Germline V CDR1 and CDR2: GTSNPN, SVGIG (reference sequence). The CDR3 spans 11 residues. The CDR3 DNA reads TGTGCCTCTACCGGGGGCTACGAGCAGTACTTC. This codes for CASTGGYEQYF.

This sequence joins TRBV4-1 and TRBJ2-1; 12 nucleotides agree with TRBD2. Germline CDR1 is MGHRA and CDR2 is YSYEKL. This CDR3 has 20 amino acids. J gave up 0 bases and V 2 bases, and 11 bases lay outside the gene matches. The CDR3 coding sequence is TGCGCCAGCAGCCAACGGGCCGGACTAGCGGGGCCGAGCTCCTACAATGAGCAGTTCTTC. Protein sequence: CASSQRAGLAGPSSYNEQFF.

This chain links TRBV7-9 with TRBJ1-6; no clear D. Trimming removed 5 bases at V and 5 bases at J, with 13 bases between. The CDR3 length is 15 residues. The germline gives CDR1 SEHNR, CDR2 FQNEAQ (reference sequence). The CDR3 here is CASSINTLDNSPLHF. The CDR3 region has the DNA TGTGCCAGCAGCATTAATACGTTAGATAATTCACCCCTCCACTTT.

This clone was counted between two and nine times. V and J are TRBV5-4 and TRBJ2-7, with 8 positions matching TRBD2. Germline trimming cut 0 bases from V and 0 bases from J; bases unmatched to any gene: 8. Germline V CDR1 and CDR2: SGHNT, YYREEE (reference sequence). The CDR3 runs 17 residues. This chain's CDR3 is CASSLDGGGSLSYEQYF. CDR3 coding DNA: TGTGCCAGCAGCTTGGACGGGGGGGGGTCCCTCTCCTACGAGCAGTACTTC.

V usage is TRBV7-9 and J usage is TRBJ1-4; TRBD1 might be the D (6 bases). The germline V gene encodes CDR1 SEHNR and CDR2 FQNEAQ (reference sequence). Trimming took 3 bases from V and 4 from J, leaving 15 bases between them. The CDR3 has 16 residues. The CDR3 loop is CASSFRGLGGNEKLFF. The CDR3 nucleotides are TGTGCCAGCAGCTTCAGGGGATTAGGCGGTAATGAAAAACTGTTTTTT.

The rearrangement links TRBV7-9 to TRBJ1-1; possibly TRBD1 for D (5 bases). The CDR3 is 14 amino acids. Germline V gene lookup returns CDR1 SEHNR and CDR2 FQNEAQ (reference sequence). V was shortened by 5 bases and J by 0 bases, with 10 bases between the two germline ends. For the CDR3, the DNA is TGTGCCAGCAGCGGGGGGGAGATGAACACTGAAGCTTTCTTT. Translation gives CASSGGEMNTEAFF.

A few counts support this clone. This chain connects TRBV29-1 to TRBJ2-5; 11 bases match TRBD1. The CDR3 contains 14 residues. Germline CDR1 and CDR2: SQVTM and ANQGSEA. Losses at the gene ends were 7 bases for V and 4 bases for J; bases not matched to a gene: 8. CDR3 sequence: CSGGGQGAGETQYF. The CDR3 DNA sequence: TGCAGCGGCGGTGGACAGGGGGCGGGAGAGACCCAGTACTTC.

The V call is TRBV11-2, the J call TRBJ1-3; D uncertain. Trimming left V 3 bases short and J 7 bases short, with 10 bases between. The CDR3 is 13 amino acids. The V gene's germline CDR1 is SGHAT and CDR2 FQNNGV. The CDR3 nucleotides read TGTGCCAGCAGCTTGTCAGTGGAGAACACCATATATTTT. This sequence encodes CASSLSVENTIYF.

This chain links TRBV5-1 with TRBJ2-1; D is unclear. Germline-derived CDR1 and CDR2 are SGHRS and YFSETQ. This CDR3 is built from 14 residues. Trimming took 4 bases from V and 5 from J, leaving 13 bases between them. The CDR3 DNA sequence: TGCGCCAGCAGCCCCGGGTCGGGTAACAATGAGCAGTTCTTC. This encodes CASSPGSGNNEQFF.

This chain's CDR3 is CASSLRGQGFQPQHF. Here the CDR3 DNA reads TGTGCCAGCAGCTTGCGGGGACAGGGGTTTCAGCCCCAGCATTTT. The J gene is TRBJ1-5, the V gene TRBV7-8; TRBD1 aligns across 10 bases. V dropped 3 bases and J dropped 6; count of bases not matched to a gene: 5. Germline-derived CDR1 and CDR2 are SGHVS and FQNEAQ. The CDR3 totals 15 residues.

A remark on this clone: Other DNA sequences within the sample encode an identical CDR3. The rearrangement uses TRBV5-1 and TRBJ1-2; TRBD1 matches 7 bases. Germline values: CDR1 SGHRS, CDR2 YFSETQ. Unmatched junction bases numbered 3, after V lost 5 bases and J lost 2 bases. The CDR3 has 13 amino acids. CDR3: CASSPDRNYGYTF. CDR3 DNA sequence: TGCGCCAGCAGTCCGGACAGGAACTATGGCTACACCTTC.

This chain links TRBV5-4 with TRBJ2-5; TRBD2 is a possible D gene (7 bases). V dropped 1 base and J dropped 2 bases, with 18 bases sitting between them. The CDR3 covers 17 residues. Germline-derived CDR1 and CDR2 are SGHNT and YYREEE (reference sequence). The CDR3 sequence: CASSLPTGGGRQETQYF. For the CDR3, the DNA is TGTGCCAGCAGCTTGCCCACCGGGGGCGGGAGACAAGAGACCCAGTACTTC.

Concerning this clone: A read error may produce the germline difference seen at one junction end. This sequence joins TRBV30 and TRBJ2-2; 16 bases are a match to TRBD2. Germline CDR1 GTSNPN, CDR2 SVGIG (reference sequence). CDR3 length: 14 amino acids. The CDR3, as DNA: TGCCTGGGACTAGCGGGAGGGCTGGGCGGGGAGCTGTTTTTT. Protein sequence: CLGLAGGLGGELFF.

This clone has more than one count but fewer than ten. This sequence joins TRBV25-1 and TRBJ2-2, with unresolved D. V shed 1 base and J shed 3 bases, with 6 bases lying between them. Germline V gene lookup returns CDR1 MGHDK and CDR2 SYGVNS. This CDR3 contains 14 residues. The CDR3 loop is CASSESSYTGELFF. In DNA, the CDR3 is TGTGCCAGCAGTGAATCCAGTTACACCGGGGAGCTGTTTTTT. Full variable domain (rest looked up from reference TRBV25-1 and TRBJ2-2): EADIYQTPRYLVIGTGKKITLECSQTMGHDKMYWYQQDPGMELHLIHYSYGVNSTEKGDLSSESTVSRIRTEHFPLTLESARPSHTSQYLCASSESSYTGELFFGEGSRLTVL.

The chain combines TRBV5-1 with TRBJ1-2, with 7 bases identical to TRBD1. The CDR3 is 15 amino acids. The V and J ends lost 4 bases and 6 bases, in that order; junction bases with no gene match: 12. Germline loops: CDR1 SGHRS, CDR2 YFSETQ. The CDR3 sequence is CASSPQGETWDGYTF. CDR3 in DNA: TGCGCCAGCAGCCCGCAGGGGGAAACTTGGGATGGCTACACCTTC.

The gene calls are TRBV29-1 and TRBJ2-2; D possibly corresponds to TRBD1 (5 bases). The V and J ends lost 4 bases and 1 base respectively, with 10 bases between them. CDR1 is SQVTM and CDR2 is ANQGSEA in the germline V gene. This CDR3 has 14 amino acids. The CDR3 sequence: CSVGRGQNTGELFF. The CDR3 DNA sequence: TGCAGCGTTGGAAGAGGACAGAACACCGGGGAGCTGTTTTTT.

The CDR3 DNA follows: TGCAGCGTTGGGGCAGGGTCGGGCACTGAAGCTTTCTTT. Amino acid sequence: CSVGAGSGTEAFF. This chain connects TRBV29-1 to TRBJ1-1; weak D call: TRBD1 (5 bases). The CDR3 consists of 13 residues. CDR1 and CDR2 (germline): SQVTM, ANQGSEA. V was trimmed by 4 bases and J by 4 bases, leaving 13 bases between them.

This sequence joins TRBV15 and TRBJ2-2, with 7 bases aligning to TRBD1. V was clipped by 1 base and J by 3 bases; unmatched bases: 8. CDR1 is LNHNV, CDR2 YYDKDF, per germline (reference sequence). The CDR3 loop spans 17 amino acids. The CDR3: CATSRGDSLGDTGELFF. CDR3 sequence (DNA): TGTGCCACCAGCAGAGGGGACAGCCTAGGGGACACCGGGGAGCTGTTTTTT.

This clone occurred a few times. The chain combines TRBV7-2 with TRBJ1-1; D is unclear. CDR3 length: 14 residues. Between the trimmed V and J ends, which lost 3 bases and 0 bases, there was a span of 8 bases. Germline CDR1 reads SGHTA; CDR2 reads FQGNSA. The CDR3 DNA follows: TGTGCCAGCAGCTTGACTGTCATGAACACTGAAGCTTTCTTT. As protein: CASSLTVMNTEAFF.